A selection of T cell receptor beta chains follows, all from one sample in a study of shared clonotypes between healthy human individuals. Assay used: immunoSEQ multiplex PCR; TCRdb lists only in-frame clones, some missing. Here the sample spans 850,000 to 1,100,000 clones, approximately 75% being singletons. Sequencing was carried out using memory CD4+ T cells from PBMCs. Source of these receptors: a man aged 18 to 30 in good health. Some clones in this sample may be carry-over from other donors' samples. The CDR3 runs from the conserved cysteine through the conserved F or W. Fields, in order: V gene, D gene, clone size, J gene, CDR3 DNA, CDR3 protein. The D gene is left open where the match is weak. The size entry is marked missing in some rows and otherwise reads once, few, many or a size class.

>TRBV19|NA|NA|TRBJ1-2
TGTGCCAGTAGTATTGACCGCGGTAACTATGGCTACACCTTC
CASSIDRGNYGYTF
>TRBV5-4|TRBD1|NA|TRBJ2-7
TGTGCCAGCAGCTTGGGACAGGGGGAGTACGAGCAGTACTTC
CASSLGQGEYEQYF
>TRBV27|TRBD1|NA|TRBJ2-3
TGTGCCAGCAGTCCAGACAGGGGCAACCTCTATATGCAGTATTTT
CASSPDRGNLYMQYF
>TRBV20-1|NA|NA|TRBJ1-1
TGCAGTGCTAGAGATAGATCTGAAGCTTTCTTT
CSARDRSEAFF
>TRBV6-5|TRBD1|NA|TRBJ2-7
TGTGCCACCGCGACAGGGAACTACGAGCAGTACTTC
CATATGNYEQYF
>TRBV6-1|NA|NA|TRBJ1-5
TGTGCCAGCAGTCAACTGGGGGGGCAACAGCCCCAGCATTTT
CASSQLGGQQPQHF
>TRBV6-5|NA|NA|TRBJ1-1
TGTGCCAGCAGTTACGGCAAATACACTGAAGCTTTCTTT
CASSYGKYTEAFF
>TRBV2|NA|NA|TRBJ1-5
TGTGCCAGCAGTGACCTAACAGGTGGTCAGCCCCAGCATTTT
CASSDLTGGQPQHF
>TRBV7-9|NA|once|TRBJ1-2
TGTGCCAGCAGCTCTTCCGGGACCTATGGCTACACCTTC
CASSSSGTYGYTF
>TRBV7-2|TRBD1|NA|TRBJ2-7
TGTGCCAGCAGCACCTACAGGGGGGAGAACTACGAGCAGTACTTC
CASSTYRGENYEQYF
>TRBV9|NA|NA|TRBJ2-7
TGTGCCAGCAGCCGGGCGGATACCTACGAGCAGTACTTC
CASSRADTYEQYF
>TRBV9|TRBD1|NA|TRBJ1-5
TGTGCCAGCAGCGGACAGGGGTTCGGTCAGCCCCAGCATTTT
CASSGQGFGQPQHF
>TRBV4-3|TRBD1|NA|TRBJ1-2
TGCGCCAGCAGCCAGAACAGGGGGCAAGGCTACACCTTC
CASSQNRGQGYTF
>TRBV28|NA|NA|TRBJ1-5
TGTGCCAGCCACGGCTGGGGTAGCAATCAGCCCCAGCATTTT
CASHGWGSNQPQHF
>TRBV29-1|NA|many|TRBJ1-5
TGCAGCGTTGGGGCGGTCAATCAGCCCCAGCATTTT
CSVGAVNQPQHF
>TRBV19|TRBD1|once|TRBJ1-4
TGTGCCAGTAGTGGACAGGTTAATGAAAAACTGTTTTTT
CASSGQVNEKLFF
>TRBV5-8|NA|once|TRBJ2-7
TGTGCCAGCAGCCCGACCCGTTGGACCGAGCAGTACTTC
CASSPTRWTEQYF
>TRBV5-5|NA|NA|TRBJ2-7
TGTGCCAGCAGCTTGCATCAGACCTACGAGCAGTACTTC
CASSLHQTYEQYF
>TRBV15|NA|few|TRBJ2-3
TGTGCCACCAGCAGAGATCTAGTGAGCAGGACAAGCACAGATACGCAGTATTTT
CATSRDLVSRTSTDTQYF
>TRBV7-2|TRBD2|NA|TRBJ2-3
TGTGCCAGCAGCTTAGTCGGGTCTAGCGGGAGGTGGGATACGCAGTATTTT
CASSLVGSSGRWDTQYF
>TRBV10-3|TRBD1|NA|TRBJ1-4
TGTGCCATCAGCGACGCCGGGACAGTTAATGAAAAACTGTTTTTT
CAISDAGTVNEKLFF
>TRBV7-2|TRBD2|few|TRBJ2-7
TGTGCCAGCAGCAGGACTAGCGGGGACTACGAGCAGTACTTC
CASSRTSGDYEQYF
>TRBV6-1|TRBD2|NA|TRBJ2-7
TGTGCCAGCAGGAGAGAACTAGCGGGAGGCCTCGAGCAGTACTTC
CASRRELAGGLEQYF
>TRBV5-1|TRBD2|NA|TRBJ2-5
TGCGCCAGCAGCCGAACGACTAGCGGAAACCAAGAGACCCAGTACTTC
CASSRTTSGNQETQYF
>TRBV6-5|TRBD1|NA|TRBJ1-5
TGTGCCAGCAGCCGAGACAGGGGTCAGCCCCAGCATTTT
CASSRDRGQPQHF
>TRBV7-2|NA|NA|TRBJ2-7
TGTGCCAGCAGCTTTCGATACGAGCAGTACTTC
CASSFRYEQYF
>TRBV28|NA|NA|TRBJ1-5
TGTGCCAGCAGCTTTACCGTGTCGTCAGAAGATCAGCCCCAGCATTTT
CASSFTVSSEDQPQHF
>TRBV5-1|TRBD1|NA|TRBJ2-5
TGCGCCAGCAGCTTGGTACAGGGGGCCGGGGGGACCCAGTACTTC
CASSLVQGAGGTQYF
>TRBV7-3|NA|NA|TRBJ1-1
TGTGCCAGCAGCTCGAGAAAATCCGACATCATGAACACTGAAGCTTTCTTT
CASSSRKSDIMNTEAFF
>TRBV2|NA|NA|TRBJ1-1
TGTGCCAGCAGAGCGGACAGCTCGAACACTGAAGCTTTCTTT
CASRADSSNTEAFF
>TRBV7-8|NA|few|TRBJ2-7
TGTGCCAGCAGCTTAGTTCAGGGCCCGGTGGAGCAGTACTTC
CASSLVQGPVEQYF
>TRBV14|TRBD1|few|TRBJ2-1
TGTGCCAGCAGTTCCATGACAGGGCCCAGGCATCGGTTCTTC
CASSSMTGPRHRFF
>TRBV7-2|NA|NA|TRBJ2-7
TGTGCCAGCAGTCGGGGAAGCTCCTACGAGCAGTACTTC
CASSRGSSYEQYF
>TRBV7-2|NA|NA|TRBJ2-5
TGTGCCAGCAGCTTATCCCCGGGAGAGACCCAGTACTTC
CASSLSPGETQYF
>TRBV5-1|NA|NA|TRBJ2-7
TGCGCCAGCAGCTCAGCGGCGTCGGGACTTCAATACGAGCAGTACTTC
CASSSAASGLQYEQYF
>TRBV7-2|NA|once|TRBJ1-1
TGTGCCAGCAGCTCAGGGTTGGGGAACACTGAAGCTTTCTTT
CASSSGLGNTEAFF
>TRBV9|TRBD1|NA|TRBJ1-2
TGTGCCAGCGGCCCCCTTCAGGGGGCCTTGCGAGCGTATGGCTACACCTTC
CASGPLQGALRAYGYTF
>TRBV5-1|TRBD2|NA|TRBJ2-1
TGCGCCAGCAGCTCGGTGGAGGGACTAGCGGGAGCCTATGAGCAGTTCTTC
CASSSVEGLAGAYEQFF